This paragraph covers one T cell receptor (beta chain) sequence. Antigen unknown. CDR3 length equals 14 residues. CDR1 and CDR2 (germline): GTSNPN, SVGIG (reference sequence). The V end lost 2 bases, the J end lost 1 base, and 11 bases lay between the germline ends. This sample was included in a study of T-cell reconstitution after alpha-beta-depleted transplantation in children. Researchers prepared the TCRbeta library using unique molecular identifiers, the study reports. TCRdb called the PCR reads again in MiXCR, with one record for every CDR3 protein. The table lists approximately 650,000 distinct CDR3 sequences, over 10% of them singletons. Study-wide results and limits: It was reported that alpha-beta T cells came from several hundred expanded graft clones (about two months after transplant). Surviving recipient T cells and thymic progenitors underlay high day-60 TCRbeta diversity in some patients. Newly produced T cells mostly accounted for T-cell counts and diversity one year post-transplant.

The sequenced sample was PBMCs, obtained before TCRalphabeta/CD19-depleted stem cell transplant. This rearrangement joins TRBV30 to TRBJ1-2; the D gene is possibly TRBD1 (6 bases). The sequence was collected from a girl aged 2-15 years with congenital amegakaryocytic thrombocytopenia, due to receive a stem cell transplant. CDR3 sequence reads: CAWSITGRNYGYTF. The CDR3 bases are TGTGCCTGGAGTATAACAGGGCGTAACTATGGCTACACCTTC.